This section outlines one TCR beta chain sequence together with its context. Its specificity is unknown. This sample was taken from a study of T cells in Graves' hyperthyroidism and ophthalmopathy. Findings of the study overall: Blood also showed most of the thyroid clonotypes that were expanded above 0.001. The model anticipated ophthalmopathy a median around six months pre-onset.

The germline V gene encodes CDR1 MGHRA and CDR2 YSYEKL. V was clipped by 4 bases and J by 0 bases, with 7 bases between them. The CDR3 contains 14 residues. It was RNA transcripts that yielded the amplified TCR beta CDR3 regions. HTBI primers drove first-round RT-PCR of the TCR CDR3. TCRdb called the multiplex PCR reads again in MiXCR, with one record for every CDR3 protein. Seen here are approximately 400,000 distinct CDR3 sequences, around 20% observed once, and the top ten hold 35% to 45%. The chain has TRBV4-1 and TRBJ1-3; D is uncertain. This clonotype originated in a man aged 18 to 35 with Graves' ophthalmopathy. The source material was blood. The DNA for the CDR3 is TGCGCCAGCAGCCCCGGGGTCTCTGGAAACACCATATATTTT. Amino acids: CASSPGVSGNTIYF.